What follows are 29 T cell receptor beta chains derived from one specimen sequenced in a study of cytomegalovirus exposure and HLA in healthy donors. In the PCR, 60 Vbeta and 13 Jbeta primers were used. Method: immunoSEQ multiplex PCR; TCRdb's copy keeps in-frame clones and lacks some. This sample has 90,000 or so clones, with around 73% found just once. The material sequenced was PBMCs. Receptors originate from a woman in her thirties or forties in good health and CMV-seronegative.

This chain links TRBV19 with TRBJ1-3; perhaps TRBD1 as D (5 bases). The CDR3 is 15 amino acids. V was clipped by 4 bases and J by 0 bases, with 10 bases between them. From germline, CDR1 is LNHDA and CDR2 SQIVND (reference sequence). For the CDR3, the DNA is TGTGCCAGTAGTAGTGGACACCTCTCTGGAAACACCATATATTTT. Translation gives CASSSGHLSGNTIYF.

V gene TRBV5-4 combines with J gene TRBJ1-2; tentatively, D is TRBD1 (5 bases). CDR3 size: 14 residues. Per germline, CDR1 SGHNT and CDR2 YYREEE (reference sequence). Trimming took 1 base from V and 3 from J, leaving 10 bases between them. The CDR3 protein is CASSLSGRDYGYTF. In nucleotides, the CDR3 is TGTGCCAGCAGCTTGTCGGGCAGGGACTATGGCTACACCTTC. Based on the CDR3 plus reference TRBV5-4 and TRBJ1-2, the full variable domain is ETGVTQSPTHLIKTRGQQVTLRCSSQSGHNTVSWYQQALGQGPQFIFQYYREEENGRGNFPPRFSGLQFPNYSSELNVNALELDDSALYLCASSLSGRDYGYTFGSGTRLTVV.

CDR3: CSVAAGANTEAFF. Written as DNA, the CDR3 is TGCAGCGTTGCAGCAGGGGCAAACACTGAAGCTTTCTTT. The chain has TRBV29-1 and TRBJ1-1, with D possibly TRBD1 on 6 matching bases. V shed 4 bases and J shed 2 bases, with 11 bases lying between them. The CDR3 is 13 residues long. CDR1 and CDR2 from the germline V gene are SQVTM and ANQGSEA.

This chain uses TRBV5-5 with TRBJ2-2, with D perhaps matching TRBD1 (6 bases). The V gene lost 2 bases and the J gene lost 8 bases, with 13 bases spanning the gap. Looked up from germline, CDR1 is SGHKS and CDR2 is YYEKEE (reference sequence). The CDR3 is 14 residues long. CDR3 coding DNA: TGTGCCAGCAGCTTAGGACAGTTCTCGGGGGAGCTGTTTTTT. This sequence encodes CASSLGQFSGELFF.

CDR3 sequence (DNA): TGTGCCACCAGCAGAGATCGGGGGGCGTCCACTGAAGCTTTCTTT. This gives the protein CATSRDRGASTEAFF. The chain links TRBV15 to TRBJ1-1; the D gene is possibly TRBD1 (6 bases). Deletions cut 0 bases from V and 4 bases from J, with 12 bases between. The CDR3 has 15 residues. Germline values: CDR1 LNHNV, CDR2 YYDKDF (reference sequence).

This clone occurred a few times. The chain has TRBV6-5 and TRBJ2-2; 10 nucleotides line up with TRBD2. V dropped 9 bases and J dropped 8; count of bases not matched to a gene: 9. The CDR3 consists of 14 residues. Germline values: CDR1 MNHEY, CDR2 SVGAGI. CDR3 region: CASEAASGRGELFF. The CDR3 coding sequence is TGTGCCAGTGAAGCGGCTAGCGGGAGAGGGGAGCTGTTTTTT.

The rearrangement joins TRBV19 to TRBJ2-3; D might be TRBD2 (6 bases). This CDR3 comprises 14 residues. Germline V gene lookup returns CDR1 LNHDA and CDR2 SQIVND (reference sequence). Trimming shortened V by 5 bases and J by 7 bases, and 16 bases separated the two germline ends. The CDR3 loop reads CASSLGLGGNTQYF. The CDR3 DNA sequence: TGTGCCAGTAGTTTGGGGCTGGGGGGAAATACGCAGTATTTT.

The rearrangement joins TRBV28 to TRBJ2-1; D might be TRBD2 (5 bases). The CDR3 runs to 11 residues. Trimming stripped 7 bases from V and 9 bases from J, with 10 bases between. CDR1 is MDHEN, CDR2 SYDVKM, per germline. This CDR3 reads CASTAEFEQFF. The CDR3 region has the DNA TGTGCCAGCACAGCGGAGTTTGAGCAGTTCTTC.

The chain uses TRBV6-5 and TRBJ2-5, with TRBD1 matching 8 bases. Germline CDR1 is MNHEY and CDR2 is SVGAGI. The CDR3 consists of 15 residues. Trimming took 5 bases from V and 6 from J; bases not matched to a gene: 11. CDR3 in DNA: TGTGCCAGCAGTCAAATATCGACAGGGGTAAAGACCCAGTACTTC. It is translated as CASSQISTGVKTQYF.

The CDR3 is CASSMRVQASDEQFF. In DNA form, the CDR3 reads TGTGCCAGTAGTATGAGGGTTCAAGCAAGCGATGAGCAGTTCTTC. The genes are TRBV19 and TRBJ2-1, with D tentatively TRBD2 (5 bases). Germline V gene data show CDR1 as LNHDA and CDR2 as SQIVND (reference sequence). The V end lost 3 bases, the J end lost 8 bases, and 17 bases lay between the germline ends. This CDR3 is 15 amino acids long. Supplemented by reference TRBV19 and TRBJ2-1, the full variable domain reads DGGITQSPKYLFRKEGQNVTLSCEQNLNHDAMYWYRQDPGQGLRLIYYSQIVNDFQKGDIAEGYSVSREKKESFPLTVTSAQKNPTAFYLCASSMRVQASDEQFFGPGTRLTVL.

This chain joins TRBV6-5 and TRBJ1-1; weak D call: TRBD1 (6 bases). Germline CDR1 and CDR2: MNHEY and SVGAGI. This CDR3 has 15 residues. V shed 9 bases and J shed 0 bases, with 17 bases lying between them. CDR3 sequence: CASRYRRGLNTEAFF. CDR3 nucleotides: TGTGCCAGTAGATACCGCAGGGGCTTGAACACTGAAGCTTTCTTT.

The chain employs TRBV7-9 and TRBJ1-1; D ambiguous. V was pared by 2 bases and J by 8 bases, with 6 bases between. This CDR3 has 11 residues. Germline V gene lookup returns CDR1 SEHNR and CDR2 FQNEAQ (reference sequence). CDR3 protein: CASSLNGEAFF. CDR3 in DNA: TGTGCCAGCAGCTTAAACGGGGAAGCTTTCTTT. The full variable domain, rest sourced from reference TRBV7-9 and TRBJ1-1, is DTGVSQNPRHKITKRGQNVTFRCDPISEHNRLYWYRQTLGQGPEFLTYFQNEAQLEKSRLLSDRFSAERPKGSFSTLEIQRTEQGDSAMYLCASSLNGEAFFGQGTRLTVV.

This clone was counted between two and nine times. This chain links TRBV6-1 with TRBJ1-2, with TRBD1 as a possible D gene (5 bases). Between the trimmed V and J ends, which lost 6 bases and 6 bases, there was a span of 14 bases. CDR3 length: 13 amino acids. From germline, CDR1 is MNHNS and CDR2 SASEGT. CDR3 residues: CASRIDRTDGYTF. CDR3 nucleotide sequence: TGTGCCAGCAGAATAGACAGAACGGATGGCTACACCTTC.

This sequence joins TRBV7-2 and TRBJ2-7; TRBD2 matches at 14 bases. The CDR3 runs to 14 residues. Germline V CDR1 and CDR2: SGHTA, FQGNSA. V shed 3 bases and J 7 bases; nucleotides not matched to a gene: 2. The CDR3 bases are TGTGCCAGCAGCTTGAGGACTAGCGGGGGGGAGCAGTACTTC. This codes for CASSLRTSGGEQYF.

The V call is TRBV5-1, the J call TRBJ2-1, with D perhaps TRBD1 (5 bases). Germline loops: CDR1 SGHRS, CDR2 YFSETQ. This CDR3 has 14 residues. V lost 2 bases to trimming and J lost 7 bases, with 13 bases between them. The CDR3 region is CASSFSREGNEQFF. CDR3 sequence (DNA): TGCGCCAGCAGCTTTTCCAGGGAAGGTAATGAGCAGTTCTTC.

The chain couples TRBV19 to TRBJ2-7, with D tentatively TRBD1 (5 bases). V shed 6 bases and J shed 0 bases, with 12 bases lying between them. Germline CDR1 is LNHDA and CDR2 is SQIVND (reference sequence). This CDR3 is 14 amino acids long. The CDR3 loop is CASSLTTGSYEQYF. The DNA for the CDR3 is TGTGCCAGTAGCCTGACCACAGGCTCCTACGAGCAGTACTTC.

This sequence joins TRBV5-1 and TRBJ2-1, with TRBD1 as a possible D gene (6 bases). This CDR3 contains 13 residues. V was clipped by 4 bases and J by 7 bases, with 12 bases between them. The germline V gene has CDR1 SGHRS and CDR2 YFSETQ. The CDR3 here is CASSLRGINEQFF. As DNA, the CDR3 is TGCGCCAGCAGCCTGAGGGGGATAAATGAGCAGTTCTTC.

V gene TRBV10-2 combines with J gene TRBJ2-7, with D unclear. The germline CDR1 and CDR2 sequences are WSHSY and SAAADI. V was clipped by 6 bases and J by 5 bases, with 11 bases between them. This CDR3 contains 12 residues. CDR3 amino acids: CASSLSTHEQYF. The CDR3 DNA reads TGCGCCAGCAGCCTAAGTACCCACGAGCAGTACTTC.

The chain uses TRBV6-5 and TRBJ2-7, with 7 bases identical to TRBD2. V was pared by 6 bases and J by 0 bases, with 8 bases of the junction left unmatched. The CDR3 sequence is 15 residues long. Looked up from germline, CDR1 is MNHEY and CDR2 is SVGAGI. CDR3 amino acids: CASRATSALSYEQYF. Here the CDR3 DNA reads TGTGCCAGCAGAGCTACTAGCGCCCTCTCCTACGAGCAGTACTTC.

The gene calls are TRBV5-6 and TRBJ2-7, with a weak D call TRBD1 (6 bases). V was clipped by 5 bases and J by 6 bases, with 12 bases between them. The CDR3 is made up of 12 amino acids. CDR1 and CDR2 (germline): SGHDT, YYEEEE. CDR3 nucleotide sequence: TGTGCCAGCAGGATACTCAGGGGCGAGCAGTACTTC. Its protein is CASRILRGEQYF.

The genes are TRBV2 and TRBJ2-1; 9 nucleotides agree with TRBD2. CDR1 and CDR2 (germline): SNHLY, FYNNEI. The CDR3 has 14 amino acids. The V gene end was trimmed by 5 bases and the J gene end by 6 bases; junction bases not matched to a gene: 5. The CDR3 DNA follows: TGTGCCAGCAGTTCCAATAGCGGGAGCAATGAGCAGTTCTTC. Residues: CASSSNSGSNEQFF.

The chain is built from TRBV4-3 and TRBJ1-4; 9 bases match TRBD1. Germline loops: CDR1 LGHNA, CDR2 YSLEER. V was pared by 4 bases and J by 8 bases, with 5 bases of the junction left unmatched. This CDR3 is built from 14 residues. The CDR3 DNA reads TGCGCCAGCAGCCTCTCGACAGGGGGAGAAAAACTGTTTTTT. The encoded protein is CASSLSTGGEKLFF.

The V gene is TRBV19, the J gene TRBJ1-2; D uncertain. CDR1 and CDR2 from the germline V gene are LNHDA and SQIVND (reference sequence). Trimming shortened V by 5 bases and J by 0 bases, and 10 bases separated the two germline ends. The CDR3 length is 14 residues. The CDR3 reads CASSLTLANYGYTF. In nucleotides, the CDR3 is TGTGCCAGTAGTCTGACTTTAGCTAACTATGGCTACACCTTC.

V gene TRBV5-6 combines with J gene TRBJ2-5, with TRBD2 matching 11 bases. This CDR3 has 15 amino acids. Unmatched junction bases numbered 7, after V lost 4 bases and J lost 5 bases. Germline CDR1 is SGHDT and CDR2 is YYEEEE. DNA for the CDR3: TGTGCCAGCAGCGCACTAGCGGGAGTAAGGGAGACCCAGTACTTC. Amino acids: CASSALAGVRETQYF.

This clone came up once. J is TRBJ2-7 and V is TRBV19; maybe TRBD2 (5 bases). Per germline, CDR1 LNHDA and CDR2 SQIVND (reference sequence). The CDR3 has 13 residues. The V end was cut by 3 bases, the J end by 3 bases, with 9 bases between. The CDR3 nucleotides read TGTGCCAGTAGTATCGAGGGAAACTACGAGCAGTACTTC. It codes for CASSIEGNYEQYF.

V usage is TRBV19 and J usage is TRBJ1-1; the D gene is possibly TRBD1 (6 bases). This CDR3 is 15 amino acids long. The germline gives CDR1 LNHDA, CDR2 SQIVND (reference sequence). V lost 5 bases, J lost 0 bases, and 13 bases lay in between. CDR3 sequence reads: CASSFRQELNTEAFF. The CDR3 nucleotides are TGTGCCAGTAGTTTTAGACAGGAACTGAACACTGAAGCTTTCTTT.

This clone was seen only once. V usage is TRBV19 and J usage is TRBJ2-2; perhaps TRBD2 as D (7 bases). V was cut by 5 bases and J by 6 bases, with 22 bases left in between. The germline gives CDR1 LNHDA, CDR2 SQIVND (reference sequence). This CDR3 contains 17 residues. Here the CDR3 reads CASSVGGAVRIAGELFF. In DNA, the CDR3 is TGTGCCAGTAGTGTTGGGGGGGCGGTGAGAATCGCCGGGGAGCTGTTTTTT.

This clone was observed a few times. The chain joins TRBV6-1 to TRBJ1-4, with unresolved D. CDR3 length: 13 amino acids. Germline V lookup: CDR1 MNHNS, CDR2 SASEGT. V shed 4 bases and J shed 2 bases, with 5 bases lying between them. CDR3 DNA: TGTGCCAGCAGTGGAGGGACTAATGAAAAACTGTTTTTT. It specifies CASSGGTNEKLFF.

This chain connects TRBV5-4 to TRBJ1-1, with D unresolved. Germline CDR1 is SGHNT and CDR2 is YYREEE (reference sequence). V lost 3 bases to trimming and J lost 6 bases, with 15 bases between them. This CDR3 spans 14 amino acids. The DNA of the CDR3 is TGTGCCAGCAGCTCACAAGGTAGCGGATCTGAAGCTTTCTTT. It specifies CASSSQGSGSEAFF.